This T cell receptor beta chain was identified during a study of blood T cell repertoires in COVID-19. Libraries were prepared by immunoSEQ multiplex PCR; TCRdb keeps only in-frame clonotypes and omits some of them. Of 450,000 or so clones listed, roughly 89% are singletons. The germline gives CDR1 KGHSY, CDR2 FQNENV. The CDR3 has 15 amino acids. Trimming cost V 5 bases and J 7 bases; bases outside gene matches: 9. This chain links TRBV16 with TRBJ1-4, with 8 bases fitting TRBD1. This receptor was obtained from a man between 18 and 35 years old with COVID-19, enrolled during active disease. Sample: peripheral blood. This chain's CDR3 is CASSYSGGGVEKLFF. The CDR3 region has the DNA TGTGCCAGCAGCTACTCAGGGGGCGGAGTTGAAAAACTGTTTTTT.